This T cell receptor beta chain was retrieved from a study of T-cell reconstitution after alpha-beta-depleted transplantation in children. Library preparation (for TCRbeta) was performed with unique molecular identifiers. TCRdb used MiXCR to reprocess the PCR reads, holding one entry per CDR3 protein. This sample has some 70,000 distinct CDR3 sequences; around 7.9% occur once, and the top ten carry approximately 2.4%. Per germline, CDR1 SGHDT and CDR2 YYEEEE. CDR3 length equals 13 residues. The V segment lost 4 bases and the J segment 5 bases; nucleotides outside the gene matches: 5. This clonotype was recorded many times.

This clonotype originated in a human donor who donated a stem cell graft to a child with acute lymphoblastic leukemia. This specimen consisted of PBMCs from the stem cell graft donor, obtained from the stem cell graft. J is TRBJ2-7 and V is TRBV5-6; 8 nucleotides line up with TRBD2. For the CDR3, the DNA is TGTGCCAGCAGCCTCCGGGGGGGCCACGAGCAGTACTTC. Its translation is CASSLRGGHEQYF.